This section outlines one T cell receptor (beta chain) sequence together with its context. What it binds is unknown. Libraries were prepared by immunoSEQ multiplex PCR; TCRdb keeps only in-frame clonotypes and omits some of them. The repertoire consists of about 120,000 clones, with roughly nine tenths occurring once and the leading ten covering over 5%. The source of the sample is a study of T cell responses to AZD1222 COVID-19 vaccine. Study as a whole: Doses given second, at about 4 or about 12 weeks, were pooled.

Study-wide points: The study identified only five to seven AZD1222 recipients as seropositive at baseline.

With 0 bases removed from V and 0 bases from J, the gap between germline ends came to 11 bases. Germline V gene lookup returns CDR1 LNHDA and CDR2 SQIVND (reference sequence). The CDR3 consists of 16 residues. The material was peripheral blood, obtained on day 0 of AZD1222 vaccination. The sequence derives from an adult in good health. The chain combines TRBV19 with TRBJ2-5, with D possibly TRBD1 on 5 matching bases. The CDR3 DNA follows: TGTGCCAGTAGTATAGAATCGACAGCGTACCAAGAGACCCAGTACTTC. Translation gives CASSIESTAYQETQYF.